What follows are 28 T cell receptor beta chains derived from one specimen sequenced in a study of blood T cell repertoires in COVID-19. Sequencing was performed with immunoSEQ multiplex PCR; in TCRdb, only in-frame clones are kept and a portion is missing. The sample consists of roughly 65,000 clones, around 80% of them appearing once. Source material: peripheral blood. These receptors all come from a human donor in a cohort sampled during active COVID-19.

The chain couples TRBV12-3 or TRBV12-4 to TRBJ2-7; 10 bases align to TRBD2. V lost 4 bases and J lost 6; bases outside the gene matches: 3. CDR3 length: 13 amino acids. CDR3 loop: CASSSSGSPEQYF. The CDR3 nucleotides are TGTGCCAGCAGTTCTAGCGGGAGCCCCGAGCAGTACTTC.

This clone occurred a few times. The chain carries TRBV6-6 and TRBJ1-5, with TRBD1 matching over 9 bases. The CDR3 covers 14 residues. The ends lost 6 bases at V and 4 bases at J; junction bases unmatched: 4. Looked up from germline, CDR1 is MNHNY and CDR2 is SVGAGI (reference sequence). CDR3 bases: TGTGCCAGCAGGACCGGGACAGGGAATCAGCCCCAGCATTTT. It specifies CASRTGTGNQPQHF.

The genes are TRBV7-9 and TRBJ2-3; 9 bases are a match to TRBD1. The CDR3 loop spans 15 amino acids. CDR1 is SEHNR and CDR2 is FQNEAQ in the germline V gene (reference sequence). Unmatched junction bases numbered 4, after V lost 3 bases and J lost 3 bases. The DNA for the CDR3 is TGTGCCAGCAGCTTGAACAGGGGGCGGACAGATACGCAGTATTTT. Translated, it gives CASSLNRGRTDTQYF.

The chain uses TRBV3-1 (or the pseudogene TRBV3-2) and TRBJ1-5; TRBD1 matches at 7 bases. With 2 bases clipped from V and 6 bases from J, the junction kept 4 bases outside the gene matches. The CDR3 runs 14 residues. Germline V gene lookup returns CDR1 LGHDT and CDR2 YNNKEL (reference sequence). Here the CDR3 reads CASSQSAGGQPQHF. The CDR3 DNA reads as TGTGCCAGCAGCCAATCGGCAGGGGGTCAGCCCCAGCATTTT.

This clone was counted only a few times. The CDR3 DNA sequence: TGTGCCAGCAGTGAACTAGGGGTCGAAGCTTTCTTT. This sequence encodes CASSELGVEAFF. The chain carries TRBV25-1 and TRBJ1-1; weak D call: TRBD1 (5 bases). Germline values: CDR1 MGHDK, CDR2 SYGVNS. The CDR3 is made up of 12 amino acids. Trimming cost V 2 bases and J 8 bases, with 9 bases left between them.

The rearrangement uses TRBV10-2 and TRBJ2-5; 11 bases agree with TRBD2. The CDR3 consists of 18 residues. The V segment lost 2 bases and the J segment 2 bases; nucleotides outside the gene matches: 10. Germline values: CDR1 WSHSY, CDR2 SAAADI. CDR3 amino acids: CASSEEGGGLAVQETQYF. CDR3 sequence (DNA): TGCGCCAGCAGTGAGGAAGGTGGGGGACTAGCGGTTCAAGAGACCCAGTACTTC.

J is TRBJ1-4 and V is TRBV3-1 (or the pseudogene TRBV3-2); TRBD1 matches at 7 bases. Germline loops: CDR1 LGHDT, CDR2 YNNKEL (reference sequence). CDR3 size: 16 residues. The V segment lost 3 bases and the J segment 0 bases; nucleotides outside the gene matches: 4. The CDR3 loop reads CASSQSGTATNEKLFF. The DNA for the CDR3 is TGTGCCAGCAGCCAGTCAGGGACAGCAACTAATGAAAAACTGTTTTTT.

The CDR3 nucleotides are TGTGCCAGCAGCTTATTAGGACAGGCTCAAGATACGCAGTATTTT. It is translated as CASSLLGQAQDTQYF. The chain joins TRBV7-2 to TRBJ2-3, with 7 bases that match TRBD1. V was pared by 2 bases and J by 5 bases, with 7 bases of the junction left unmatched. CDR3 length: 15 residues. Per the germline V gene, CDR1 is SGHTA and CDR2 is FQGNSA.

The rearrangement uses TRBV2 and TRBJ2-3; possibly TRBD1 for D (5 bases). The CDR3 consists of 13 residues. Trimming took 6 bases from V and 3 from J, leaving 10 bases between them. Germline-derived CDR1 and CDR2 are SNHLY and FYNNEI. The CDR3 reads CASRSGQTDTQYF. CDR3 nucleotides: TGTGCCAGCAGATCCGGACAAACAGATACGCAGTATTTT. Variable domain in full (rest from reference TRBV2 and TRBJ2-3): EPEVTQTPSHQVTQMGQEVILRCVPISNHLYFYWYRQILGQKVEFLVSFYNNEISEKSEIFDDQFSVERPDGSNFTLKIRSTKLEDSAMYFCASRSGQTDTQYFGPGTRLTVL.

The chain is built from TRBV6-1 and TRBJ2-2, with D unresolved. Trimming shortened V by 2 bases and J by 1 base, and 8 bases separated the two germline ends. The CDR3 is 15 amino acids. Germline loops: CDR1 MNHNS, CDR2 SASEGT. The CDR3 region has the DNA TGTGCCAGCAGTGAAAGCTACGGGAACACCGGGGAGCTGTTTTTT. The encoded protein is CASSESYGNTGELFF.

The V and J genes are TRBV28 and TRBJ2-1, with a possible D match to TRBD2 (6 bases). Deletions cut 4 bases from V and 0 bases from J, with 13 bases between. This CDR3 is 16 amino acids long. Looked up from germline, CDR1 is MDHEN and CDR2 is SYDVKM. DNA for the CDR3: TGTGCCAGCAGTTCGGTTAGCGGTAGCTCCTACAATGAGCAGTTCTTC. Residues: CASSSVSGSSYNEQFF.

The chain is built from TRBV15 and TRBJ2-7; 12 bases are a match to TRBD2. J lost 6 bases, V lost 1 base, and 4 bases had no gene match. Looked up from germline, CDR1 is LNHNV and CDR2 is YYDKDF (reference sequence). This CDR3 is built from 15 residues. The CDR3 spells CATSRALAGGTEQYF. The CDR3 DNA is TGTGCCACCAGCAGAGCCCTAGCGGGGGGGACCGAGCAGTACTTC.

CDR3 in DNA: TGTGCCACCAGTGATGCACTCCCCGCAGATACGCAGTATTTT. Translated: CATSDALPADTQYF. The V call is TRBV24-1, the J call TRBJ2-3; D call uncertain. This CDR3 has 14 residues. In germline, CDR1 is KGHDR, CDR2 SFDVKD. Between the trimmed V and J ends, which lost 3 bases and 4 bases, there was a span of 10 bases.

The gene calls are TRBV4-3 and TRBJ1-4; no definite D call. The CDR3 runs 15 residues. Trimming stripped 1 base from V and 3 bases from J, with 9 bases between. Looked up from germline, CDR1 is LGHNA and CDR2 is YSLEER. Written as DNA, the CDR3 is TGCGCCAGCAGCCAAGTGTTGGCAGCTAATGAAAAACTGTTTTTT. It translates to CASSQVLAANEKLFF.

V usage is TRBV7-8 and J usage is TRBJ1-5, with 8 bases aligning to TRBD1. Trimming cost V 5 bases and J 7 bases; bases outside gene matches: 4. This CDR3 is built from 13 residues. The germline CDR1 and CDR2 sequences are SGHVS and FQNEAQ. The CDR3 nucleotides are TGTGCCAGCAGCCGGACAGGGTTGCAGCCCCAGCATTTT. This sequence encodes CASSRTGLQPQHF.

The V and J genes are TRBV7-2 and TRBJ2-1; 7 bases are shared with TRBD2. Germline V gene sequence: CDR1 SGHTA, CDR2 FQGNSA. Trimming took 5 bases from V and 6 from J; bases not matched to a gene: 13. The length of the CDR3 is 16 residues. The CDR3 spells CASSQRMREYVNEQFF. The CDR3 DNA reads as TGTGCCAGCAGCCAACGTATGCGGGAGTATGTCAATGAGCAGTTCTTC.

This clone was recorded once. The V call is TRBV7-8, the J call TRBJ2-5; maybe TRBD2 (7 bases). V was shortened by 1 base and J by 4 bases, with 13 bases between the two germline ends. CDR3 length: 15 amino acids. CDR1 SGHVS and CDR2 FQNEAQ come from the germline V gene. CDR3 region: CASSLVGGLGETQYF. The CDR3 DNA reads as TGTGCCAGCAGCTTAGTGGGGGGGCTCGGAGAGACCCAGTACTTC.

The J gene is TRBJ2-1, the V gene TRBV5-4, with 7 bases aligning to TRBD2. The CDR3 contains 15 residues. V shed 4 bases and J 5 bases; nucleotides not matched to a gene: 9. Per the germline V gene, CDR1 is SGHNT and CDR2 is YYREEE (reference sequence). Written as DNA, the CDR3 is TGTGCCAGCAGCCCGGCTGGGGGGGTGGACAATGAGCAGTTCTTC. Residues: CASSPAGGVDNEQFF.

V is TRBV5-5 and J is TRBJ2-2, with 8 bases matching TRBD2. The V segment lost 0 bases and the J segment 0 bases; nucleotides outside the gene matches: 13. Looked up from germline, CDR1 is SGHKS and CDR2 is YYEKEE (reference sequence). The CDR3 consists of 20 residues. The CDR3: CASSLATSLAGRTNTGELFF. In DNA, the CDR3 is TGTGCCAGCAGCTTGGCGACTTCGTTAGCGGGGAGAACGAACACCGGGGAGCTGTTTTTT.

This clone has just a few counts. This chain uses TRBV13 with TRBJ2-1; D call uncertain. CDR1 is PRHDT, CDR2 FYEKMQ, per germline (reference sequence). This CDR3 is built from 13 residues. Trimming took off 1 base at V and 9 bases at J, with 10 bases between the two ends. The CDR3 DNA sequence: TGTGCCAGCAGCTTAGATGTAGATGGTGAGCAGTTCTTC. Its protein is CASSLDVDGEQFF.

V and J are TRBV10-1 and TRBJ2-7; 8 bases agree with TRBD2. Germline lookup yields CDR1 WNHNN and CDR2 SYGVQD (reference sequence). The V and J ends lost 0 bases and 7 bases, in that order; junction bases with no gene match: 8. The CDR3 is 15 amino acids. The CDR3 DNA reads as TGCGCCAGCAGTGAGTCCCTAGCGGGTCCGGGAGAGCAGTACTTC. Protein product: CASSESLAGPGEQYF.

This clone has just one count. The chain has TRBV24-1 and TRBJ2-5; maybe TRBD1 (7 bases). CDR3 size: 16 residues. Deletions cut 1 base from V and 3 bases from J, with 14 bases between. Germline CDR1 KGHDR, CDR2 SFDVKD. The CDR3 reads CATSDFSQGGKETQYF. The CDR3 DNA reads TGTGCCACCAGTGATTTCTCCCAGGGGGGAAAAGAGACCCAGTACTTC.

The genes are TRBV6-1 and TRBJ2-1, with TRBD2 identical over 8 bases. This CDR3 has 15 amino acids. The junction had 5 bases not matched to a gene; V was cut back by 3 bases and J by 4 bases. The germline V gene encodes CDR1 MNHNS and CDR2 SASEGT. The CDR3 nucleotides read TGTGCCAGCAGTGAGGCGGGGGGATCTTACAATGAGCAGTTCTTC. This sequence encodes CASSEAGGSYNEQFF.

The chain is built from TRBV4-2 and TRBJ1-3, with 7 bases matching TRBD1. The CDR3 contains 17 residues. V dropped 4 bases and J dropped 0; count of bases not matched to a gene: 9. Per germline, CDR1 LGHNA and CDR2 YNFKEQ. CDR3 DNA: TGTGCCAGCAGCCGCACCCAGGGGGTGAGCTCTGGAAACACCATATATTTT. It encodes CASSRTQGVSSGNTIYF.

J is TRBJ1-1 and V is TRBV10-3, with D perhaps TRBD1 (6 bases). The germline CDR1 and CDR2 sequences are ENHRY and SYGVKD. V was clipped by 6 bases and J by 4 bases, with 9 bases between them. The CDR3 spans 12 residues. The CDR3 DNA sequence: TGTGCCATCAGCTTAGGGGGCACTGAAGCTTTCTTT. This codes for CAISLGGTEAFF.

This clone was found many times. The chain links TRBV28 to TRBJ1-6, with D unresolved. This CDR3 is built from 16 residues. Germline CDR1 reads MDHEN; CDR2 reads SYDVKM. V was shortened by 6 bases and J by 0 bases, with 12 bases between the two germline ends. The CDR3 DNA sequence: TGTGCCAGCAGCCCGGGGATTGGCTCCTATAATTCACCCCTCCACTTT. It is translated as CASSPGIGSYNSPLHF.

The genes are TRBV19 and TRBJ2-7; TRBD2 agrees at 14 bases. Germline V gene lookup returns CDR1 LNHDA and CDR2 SQIVND (reference sequence). This CDR3 is 16 amino acids long. V was clipped by 3 bases and J by 5 bases; unmatched bases: 6. CDR3 amino acids: CASSIIGTSGSNEQYF. DNA of the CDR3: TGTGCCAGTAGTATTATCGGGACTAGCGGGAGCAACGAGCAGTACTTC.

This sequence joins TRBV18 and TRBJ2-7; a weak D match, TRBD2 (5 bases). Germline CDR1 reads KGHSH; CDR2 reads LQKENI. This CDR3 is 16 amino acids long. V dropped 6 bases and J dropped 5 bases, with 23 bases sitting between them. For the CDR3, the DNA is TGTGCCAGCTCCACCGCGGCTACCGGCCGGCGGGACGAGCAGTACTTC. This gives the protein CASSTAATGRRDEQYF.